This T cell receptor beta chain was retrieved from a study of cytomegalovirus exposure and HLA in healthy donors. PCR was performed using 60 Vbeta and 13 Jbeta primers. TCRdb keeps only in-frame clones here, not all; method: immunoSEQ multiplex PCR. This table has 85,000 to 100,000 clones, 69% appearing once. Overall study results and limits: In vitro confirmation showed a few CMV-associated chains to be CMV antigen specific. A later analysis reportedly identified an Asian-associated ancestry cluster as carrying fewer N-insertions than the roughly 700-donor mean. Listed as cytomegalovirus-associated were 150 to 200 TCR beta chains.

Concerning this clone itself: The target antigen is unknown.

These donors, healthy bone marrow donors, were studied. The clonotype comes from a man in his forties or fifties in good health and CMV-seronegative. The sample comprised PBMCs.

CDR3 DNA sequence: TGCGCCAGCAGCTTGCGGCTGACTAGCAGGGGCACAGATACGCAGTATTTT. Its translation: CASSLRLTSRGTDTQYF. The rearrangement links TRBV5-1 to TRBJ2-3; TRBD2 aligns across 7 bases. J gave up 1 base and V 1 base, and 9 bases lay outside the gene matches. The CDR3 length is 17 residues. Germline V gives CDR1 SGHRS, CDR2 YFSETQ.